Listed below are T cell receptor beta chains from one sample, sequenced in a study of cytotoxic CD8 clonotypes in ibrutinib-treated CLL. Repertoires were generated with immunoSEQ multiplex PCR, while TCRdb's copy carries only in-frame clones and drops some. The sample includes about 74,000 clones, approximately 80% seen only once; the top ten take around 7.6%. Here the sequenced sample was PBMCs, taken at disease progression, from a patient treated with ibrutinib. The receptors derive from a human donor with chronic lymphocytic leukemia. Both conserved end residues are part of each CDR3. The order of the fields is clone size, V gene, J gene, D gene, CDR3 DNA, CDR3 protein. A D gene is named only where the DNA matches it firmly. Clone size is stated in some rows and not others, as once, few, many or a class when expanded.

size: NA
V: TRBV6-1
J: TRBJ2-7
D: TRBD1
DNA: TGTGCCAGCAGTGCGGGGACAGGGAGGAAGCAGTACTTC
CDR3: CASSAGTGRKQYF

size: NA
V: TRBV5-1
J: TRBJ2-7
D: TRBD1
DNA: TGCGCCAGCAGCCGCGGAACCCGGACAGGCAACGAGCAGTACTTC
CDR3: CASSRGTRTGNEQYF

size: once
V: TRBV29-1
J: TRBJ2-7
D: TRBD1
DNA: TGCAGCGTGAGGACCGGGACAGGGGCCTACGAGCAGTACTTC
CDR3: CSVRTGTGAYEQYF

size: NA
V: TRBV19
J: TRBJ2-7
D: TRBD1
DNA: TGTGCCAGTAGTACCTGGACAGGGGTTGGCGAGCAGTACTTC
CDR3: CASSTWTGVGEQYF

size: NA
V: TRBV5-1
J: TRBJ2-2
D: TRBD1
DNA: TGCGCCAGCAGCACAGCAGGGGGTACCGGGGAGCTGTTTTTT
CDR3: CASSTAGGTGELFF

size: NA
V: TRBV27
J: TRBJ1-5
D: TRBD1
DNA: TGTGCCAGCAGTTTCCGGACAGGGCACCAGCCCCAGCATTTT
CDR3: CASSFRTGHQPQHF

size: NA
V: TRBV9
J: TRBJ2-5
D: TRBD2
DNA: TGTGCCAGCAGCGTAGAGGGACTAGCGGGAGGAACGTTTGAGACCCAGTACTTC
CDR3: CASSVEGLAGGTFETQYF

size: once
V: TRBV19
J: TRBJ2-2
D: TRBD1
DNA: TGTGCCACCCATGGACAGGGGTTTGGGGAGCTGTTTTTT
CDR3: CATHGQGFGELFF

size: NA
V: TRBV27
J: TRBJ1-1
D: TRBD1
DNA: TGTGCCAGCACCGCGGACAGGCAGGGAGAAGACACTGAAGCTTTCTTT
CDR3: CASTADRQGEDTEAFF

size: few
V: TRBV6-5
J: TRBJ1-5
D: TRBD1
DNA: TGTGCCAGCAGATTGACAGGGGTTAATCAGCCCCAGCATTTT
CDR3: CASRLTGVNQPQHF

size: NA
V: TRBV5-1
J: TRBJ2-3
D: TRBD1
DNA: TGCGCCAGCAGCTTGAGGACAGGGGGGACAGATACGCAGTATTTT
CDR3: CASSLRTGGTDTQYF

size: NA
V: TRBV7-3
J: TRBJ2-7
D: NA
DNA: TGTGCCAGCAGCTTAGAAGGGGCAGGGGAGCAGTACTTC
CDR3: CASSLEGAGEQYF

size: once
V: TRBV7-9
J: TRBJ1-1
D: TRBD1
DNA: TGTGCCAGCAGCTTAGGGACAGGGGAATTTGGAGCTTTCTTT
CDR3: CASSLGTGEFGAFF

size: NA
V: TRBV11-3
J: TRBJ2-1
D: NA
DNA: TGTGCCAGCAGCTCCCCCCGGAGGGGTGGGGACAATGAGCAGTTCTTC
CDR3: CASSSPRRGGDNEQFF

size: NA
V: TRBV19
J: TRBJ1-2
D: NA
DNA: TGTGCCAGTAGTATATGGGCCTATGGCTACACCTTC
CDR3: CASSIWAYGYTF

size: few
V: TRBV6-4
J: TRBJ1-1
D: NA
DNA: TGTGCCAGCAGCCTCGAGGCGAACACTGAAGCTTTCTTT
CDR3: CASSLEANTEAFF

size: NA
V: TRBV15
J: TRBJ2-7
D: TRBD2
DNA: TGTGCCACCAGCAGATCCGATCTAGCGGGGCCTTACGAGCAGTACTTC
CDR3: CATSRSDLAGPYEQYF

size: NA
V: TRBV25-1
J: TRBJ1-1
D: NA
DNA: TGTGCCAGCATGAACAGCCTCGCGGGGGGAACTGAAGCTTTCTTT
CDR3: CASMNSLAGGTEAFF

size: once
V: TRBV5-1
J: TRBJ1-2
D: TRBD1
DNA: TGCGCCAGCAGCTTAGCCCCACAGGGGCTCCCCGGTGGCTACACCTTC
CDR3: CASSLAPQGLPGGYTF

size: NA
V: TRBV25-1
J: TRBJ1-4
D: NA
DNA: TGTGCCAGCAGTGAATATAAGGTGGCTGCAACTAATGAAAAACTGTTTTTT
CDR3: CASSEYKVAATNEKLFF

size: NA
V: TRBV7-8
J: TRBJ2-3
D: NA
DNA: TGTGCCAGCAGCCTCCGACTCCAAACAGATACGCAGTATTTT
CDR3: CASSLRLQTDTQYF

size: NA
V: TRBV7-6
J: TRBJ2-1
D: NA
DNA: TGTGCCAGCAGCTTAACCTGGGACATATACAATGAGCAGTTCTTC
CDR3: CASSLTWDIYNEQFF

size: few
V: TRBV9
J: TRBJ2-2
D: TRBD2
DNA: TGTGCCAGCAACCTACTAGCGGCGAACACCGGGGAGCTGTTTTTT
CDR3: CASNLLAANTGELFF

size: NA
V: TRBV10-1
J: TRBJ2-3
D: NA
DNA: TGCGCCAGCAGTGATATGGGACAAGGGGCAGATACGCAGTATTTT
CDR3: CASSDMGQGADTQYF

size: NA
V: TRBV4-1
J: TRBJ1-4
D: NA
DNA: TGCGCCAGCAAACGGTTTAGTGGACACACTAATGAAAAACTGTTTTTT
CDR3: CASKRFSGHTNEKLFF

size: NA
V: TRBV14
J: TRBJ2-5
D: TRBD2
DNA: TGTGCCAGCAGCCAAGGGACTAGCGGGTGGAGAGAGACCCAGTACTTC
CDR3: CASSQGTSGWRETQYF

size: NA
V: TRBV5-4
J: TRBJ2-6
D: NA
DNA: TGTGCCAGCTATGGGCGCGTAAGACAAAGTCGGGCCAACGTCCTGACTTTC
CDR3: CASYGRVRQSRANVLTF

size: NA
V: TRBV9
J: TRBJ2-3
D: TRBD2
DNA: TGTGCCAGCAGCGCCCCACTAGCGGAGGCGAACACAGATACGCAGTATTTT
CDR3: CASSAPLAEANTDTQYF

size: few
V: TRBV2
J: TRBJ1-2
D: NA
DNA: TGTGCCAGCAGTGCGGCCGGTAGGCACGGCTACACCTTC
CDR3: CASSAAGRHGYTF

size: NA
V: TRBV30
J: TRBJ2-5
D: NA
DNA: TGTGCCTGGAGAGTGAAGGGTAGGCAAGAGACCCAGTACTTC
CDR3: CAWRVKGRQETQYF

size: NA
V: TRBV2
J: TRBJ2-2
D: NA
DNA: TGTGCCAGCGGACGGGGGGCCATTGACACCGGGGAGCTGTTTTTT
CDR3: CASGRGAIDTGELFF

size: NA
V: TRBV29-1
J: TRBJ1-2
D: NA
DNA: TGCAGCGTTGAACGTTGGGGGCGCGATGGCTACACCTTC
CDR3: CSVERWGRDGYTF

size: once
V: TRBV6-5
J: TRBJ1-1
D: NA
DNA: TGTGCCAGCAGTTACTGGTCCGAGAACACTGAAGCTTTCTTT
CDR3: CASSYWSENTEAFF

size: NA
V: TRBV2
J: TRBJ1-1
D: TRBD1
DNA: TGTGCCAGCAGATCTACAGGGGGCGCGAGCACTGAAGCTTTCTTT
CDR3: CASRSTGGASTEAFF

size: NA
V: TRBV27
J: TRBJ1-4
D: NA
DNA: TGTGCCAGCAGTGTCCGACGGGGGACGGGTGAAAAACTGTTTTTT
CDR3: CASSVRRGTGEKLFF

size: NA
V: TRBV13
J: TRBJ1-2
D: NA
DNA: TGTGCCAGCAGCTTAGAAGAGGGAGGGGGGGCCCCCAACTATGGCTACACCTTC
CDR3: CASSLEEGGGAPNYGYTF

size: NA
V: TRBV4-1
J: TRBJ2-1
D: TRBD2
DNA: TGCGCCAGCAGCCAAGTTCTAGCGGGAGTTTCCTACAATGAGCAGTTCTTC
CDR3: CASSQVLAGVSYNEQFF

size: once
V: TRBV28
J: TRBJ1-2
D: NA
DNA: TGTGCCAGCAGCCCTCCGGGCCCGCCGGGCTACACCTTC
CDR3: CASSPPGPPGYTF

size: NA
V: TRBV28
J: TRBJ2-3
D: TRBD1
DNA: TGTGCCAGCAGTTTTGGGGACAGTCAGGAGTATTTT
CDR3: CASSFGDSQEYF

size: NA
V: TRBV27
J: TRBJ2-1
D: NA
DNA: TGTGCCAGCAGCCCGGGTTATGAGCAGTTCTTC
CDR3: CASSPGYEQFF

size: few
V: TRBV7-8
J: TRBJ2-5
D: NA
DNA: TGTGCCAGCAGCCCGCCCATCCAAGAGACCCAGTACTTC
CDR3: CASSPPIQETQYF

size: NA
V: TRBV29-1
J: TRBJ1-2
D: TRBD1
DNA: TGCAGCGTTGCATCGGACAGGGTTTGGGGCTACACCTTC
CDR3: CSVASDRVWGYTF